Ten or more counts support the clone carrying this TCR beta chain. This record belongs to a study of low-dose radiotherapy and immunotherapy resistance in tumors. TRAV- and TRBV-specific primers, spanning alpha and beta chains, primed first-strand cDNA. It was with a constant-region primer and a V-primer adapter that TCRs were amplified over about 19 PCR cycles. TCRdb processed the reads anew with MiXCR; each CDR3 protein has one entry. The sample lists around 99,000 distinct CDR3 sequences; 9.4% were seen once. The V segment lost 5 bases and the J segment 3 bases; nucleotides outside the gene matches: 7. The germline CDR1 and CDR2 sequences are SGHAT and FQNNGV. The CDR3 loop spans 15 amino acids. Time point specified: before trial treatment.

The sequenced sample was PBMCs, obtained before treatment. This TCR was recovered from a male donor with prostate cancer. The chain employs TRBV11-2 and TRBJ2-3; TRBD2 matches at 8 bases. The CDR3 region has the DNA TGTGCCAGCAGCGAGGGACTAGTGGTGACAGATACGCAGTATTTT. Residues: CASSEGLVVTDTQYF. Based on the CDR3 plus reference TRBV11-2 and TRBJ2-3, the full variable domain is EAGVAQSPRYKIIEKRQSVAFWCNPISGHATLYWYQQILGQGPKLLIQFQNNGVVDDSQLPKDRFSAERLKGVDSTLKIQPAKLEDSAVYLCASSEGLVVTDTQYFGPGTRLTVL.